This passage covers 2 T cell receptor beta chains from one sample sequenced in a study of control samples from healthy donors and cancer patients. Measured with immunoSEQ multiplex PCR; TCRdb has only the in-frame clones, and not every one. The sample lists around 180,000 clones, 75% to 95% occurring once. Sequenced: blood. The origin of the receptors is a middle-aged woman in good health.

The chain links TRBV2 to TRBJ1-3; D is ambiguous. The CDR3 has 14 residues. CDR1 and CDR2 (germline): SNHLY, FYNNEI. The ends were cut back, 4 bases at V and 1 base at J, with 8 bases in the middle. As DNA, the CDR3 is TGTGCCAGCAGTGTAGAGGGTTCTGGAAACACCATATATTTT. It is translated as CASSVEGSGNTIYF.

The V and J genes are TRBV19 and TRBJ2-7, with 7 bases that match TRBD1. Trimming cost V 4 bases and J 0 bases; bases outside gene matches: 9. Looked up from germline, CDR1 is LNHDA and CDR2 is SQIVND (reference sequence). The CDR3 is 16 residues long. CDR3 in amino acids: CASSKGPAGGSYEQYF. CDR3 in DNA: TGTGCCAGTAGTAAGGGCCCGGCAGGGGGCTCCTACGAGCAGTACTTC.